In this sample, the clone carrying this T cell receptor beta chain turned up once. This sample is drawn from a study of PD-L1 blockade in urothelial cancer. Study details: Beginning at some point between 2013 and 2014, patients received atezolizumab, given as 1,200 mg intravenously every 3 weeks. At 3 weeks after treatment start (second dose) and again at 6 weeks, blood was analyzed.

The method was immunoSEQ multiplex PCR; TCRdb's version includes in-frame clones alone and lacks a portion of them. The table shows about 25,000 clones, with 82% occurring only once. The time point here: peripheral blood 6 weeks after treatment start. Urothelial carcinoma affected the patients, and it was locally advanced or metastatic. Between the trimmed V and J ends, which lost 1 base and 4 bases, there was a span of 16 bases. The V gene's germline CDR1 is SGHAT and CDR2 FQDESV (reference sequence). The CDR3 runs 16 residues. The sample was PBMCs, taken around atezolizumab (anti-PD-L1) treatment. The chain recombines TRBV11-1 with TRBJ1-1; D is perhaps TRBD1 (5 bases). This receptor was identified in a man in his sixties or seventies with urothelial cancer. The CDR3 coding sequence is TGTGCCAGCAGCTTAGTCGGGGGAGGAGGCGCCACTGAAGCTTTCTTT. Translating it yields CASSLVGGGGATEAFF.